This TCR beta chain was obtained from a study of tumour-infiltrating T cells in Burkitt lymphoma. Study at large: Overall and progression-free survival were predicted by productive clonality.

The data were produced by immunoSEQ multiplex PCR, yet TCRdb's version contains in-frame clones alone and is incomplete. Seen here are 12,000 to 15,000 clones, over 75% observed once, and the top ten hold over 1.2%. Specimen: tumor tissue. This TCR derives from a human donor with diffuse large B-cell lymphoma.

The CDR3 DNA follows: TGTGCCAGCAGCCAGGACAGAACTAACTATGGCTACACCTTC. Its protein is CASSQDRTNYGYTF. The rearrangement uses TRBV14 and TRBJ1-2, with D perhaps TRBD1 (6 bases). The germline V gene has CDR1 SGHDN and CDR2 FVKESK. Trimming left V 3 bases short and J 0 bases short, with 8 bases between. CDR3 length equals 14 residues.